This TCR beta chain was identified during a study of T cell responses to AZD1222 COVID-19 vaccine. Analyses pooled second doses at about 4 or about 12 weeks. Using immunoSEQ multiplex PCR, the repertoire was profiled, and TCRdb retains in-frame clones only, with some absent. Here the sample spans roughly 270,000 clones, about 94% being singletons. The CDR3 totals 15 residues. Germline assignment: CDR1 KGHDR and CDR2 SFDVKD. The V end was cut by 5 bases, the J end by 1 base, with 10 bases between. Worth noting for this clone: What it binds is unknown.

Study results and limitations: Spike-specific TCRs gained breadth and depth after people received two AZD1222 doses.

This chain links TRBV24-1 with TRBJ2-2, with no clear D. The sample was peripheral blood, taken 28 days after the second AZD1222 dose. This clonotype was obtained from an adult who received the AZD1222 COVID-19 vaccine. The CDR3 nucleotides read TGTGCCACCAGTGGTGAAGCCTGGAACACCGGGGAGCTGTTTTTT. Translated: CATSGEAWNTGELFF.